The 17 T cell receptor beta chains listed next were all sequenced from one sample in a study of Tregs in tolerant kidney transplant recipients. Mixed chimerism was transient after nonmyeloablative marrow transplants from related graft donors. Clones were read by immunoSEQ multiplex PCR, and TCRdb kept only the in-frame ones, dropping some. Of 95,000 or so clones detected, 93% appear once; the ten largest clones hold roughly 1.7%. This sample comprised CD4+ T cells from blood (PBMCs), obtained 12 months after the transplant. These receptors were taken from a human patient who received a combined kidney and bone marrow transplant. Some T cells may have come from the graft donor.

The chain uses TRBV5-1 and TRBJ2-7, with 7 bases that match TRBD2. This CDR3 region has 16 residues. Germline CDR1 and CDR2: SGHRS and YFSETQ. With 5 bases clipped from V and 1 base from J, the junction kept 12 bases outside the gene matches. CDR3 nucleotides: TGCGCCAGCAGACCCGCGGCGTCTAGCGGATCCTACGAGCAGTACTTC. Protein sequence: CASRPAASSGSYEQYF.

V and J are TRBV19 and TRBJ1-6, with 10 bases matching TRBD1. Germline CDR1 and CDR2: LNHDA and SQIVND (reference sequence). V lost 3 bases and J lost 15; bases outside the gene matches: 5. This CDR3 has 13 residues. CDR3 in amino acids: CASSIFGQGGLHF. The CDR3 region has the DNA TGTGCCAGTAGTATCTTCGGACAGGGGGGCCTCCACTTT.

The CDR3 DNA reads as TGTGCCAGCAGCTTAGCCGGGGCCGGGGAGCTGTTTTTT. The encoded protein is CASSLAGAGELFF. V is TRBV7-2 and J is TRBJ2-2, with D tentatively TRBD2 (5 bases). This CDR3 is 13 amino acids long. Germline V gives CDR1 SGHTA, CDR2 FQGNSA. V lost 0 bases to trimming and J lost 6 bases, with 5 bases between them.

The rearrangement links TRBV15 to TRBJ2-7, with TRBD1 matching 9 bases. The CDR3 is 16 residues long. V trimming: 0 bases; J trimming: 6 bases; junction bases outside the gene matches: 9. Germline V gene sequence: CDR1 LNHNV, CDR2 YYDKDF (reference sequence). CDR3 residues: CATSRDVGTGTGEQYF. CDR3 bases: TGTGCCACCAGCAGAGATGTCGGGACAGGGACGGGCGAGCAGTACTTC.

This clone was recorded once. This chain joins TRBV6-1 and TRBJ2-5, with D possibly matching TRBD1 (9 bases). The germline CDR1 and CDR2 sequences are MNHNS and SASEGT. Trimming shortened V by 11 bases and J by 2 bases, and 21 bases separated the two germline ends. The CDR3 is made up of 15 amino acids. In DNA, the CDR3 is TGTGCCCGGGGGGGACAGGGTGGTGGGCAAGAGACCCAGTACTTC. Amino acid sequence: CARGGQGGGQETQYF.

The chain has TRBV5-1 and TRBJ2-7; tentatively, D is TRBD1 (6 bases). Trimming pared 1 base from V and 2 bases from J, leaving 16 bases between. The CDR3 contains 16 residues. The V gene's germline CDR1 is SGHRS and CDR2 YFSETQ. The DNA of the CDR3 is TGCGCCAGCAGCTTGTTAATGGGGGCGACGACCTACGAGCAGTACTTC. The encoded protein is CASSLLMGATTYEQYF. Filled out from reference TRBV5-1 and TRBJ2-7, the complete variable domain reads KAGVTQTPRYLIKTRGQQVTLSCSPISGHRSVSWYQQTPGQGLQFLFEYFSETQRNKGNFPGRFSGRQFSNSRSEMNVSTLELGDSALYLCASSLLMGATTYEQYFGPGTRLTVT.

This clone occurred once. V and J are TRBV5-1 and TRBJ1-2; D perhaps matches TRBD1 (6 bases). The CDR3 is 15 residues long. Deletions cut 4 bases from V and 0 bases from J, with 13 bases between. Germline V lookup: CDR1 SGHRS, CDR2 YFSETQ. This CDR3 is CASSQRGSANYGYTF. The CDR3 nucleotides are TGCGCCAGCAGCCAGAGGGGGTCGGCTAACTATGGCTACACCTTC.

The J gene is TRBJ2-2, the V gene TRBV6-5; 11 bases are a match to TRBD1. Germline lookup yields CDR1 MNHEY and CDR2 SVGAGI. Losses at the gene ends were 1 base for V and 8 bases for J; bases not matched to a gene: 6. The CDR3 spans 16 residues. The CDR3 region has the DNA TGTGCCAGCAGTTACTTACCCGGGACAGGGGGAGGGGAGCTGTTTTTT. This codes for CASSYLPGTGGGELFF.

J is TRBJ1-2 and V is TRBV5-6, with D possibly being TRBD1 (6 bases). The ends were cut back, 2 bases at V and 4 bases at J, with 9 bases in the middle. CDR3 length equals 13 residues. Germline loops: CDR1 SGHDT, CDR2 YYEEEE. CDR3 coding DNA: TGTGCCAGCAGCTTTGGACAGTTCTATGGCTACACCTTC. Translation: CASSFGQFYGYTF.

This rearrangement joins TRBV5-4 to TRBJ1-1; 9 bases fit TRBD1. V lost 2 bases, J lost 4 bases, and 3 bases stayed unmatched. The CDR3 length is 14 residues. Germline-derived CDR1 and CDR2 are SGHNT and YYREEE (reference sequence). The CDR3 region is CASSFKGQGTEAFF. The CDR3 bases are TGTGCCAGCAGCTTTAAGGGACAGGGCACTGAAGCTTTCTTT.

The chain has TRBV7-2 and TRBJ1-3; 7 bases are a match to TRBD1. This CDR3 spans 18 amino acids. Germline loops: CDR1 SGHTA, CDR2 FQGNSA. Trimming took 5 bases from V and 0 from J; bases not matched to a gene: 13. The CDR3 coding sequence is TGTGCCAGCAGCGGTCCGAGGGGGCGGGGGGTCTCTGGAAACACCATATATTTT. As protein: CASSGPRGRGVSGNTIYF.

The chain links TRBV10-3 to TRBJ1-5; the match to TRBD1 covers 7 bases. Unmatched junction bases numbered 5, after V lost 4 bases and J lost 2 bases. CDR1 is ENHRY, CDR2 SYGVKD, per germline. CDR3 size: 15 residues. CDR3 DNA: TGTGCCATCAGTGGACAGGGACTTGGCAATCAGCCCCAGCATTTT. Translating it yields CAISGQGLGNQPQHF.

The chain carries TRBV7-3 and TRBJ1-5; weak D call: TRBD1 (6 bases). With 3 bases removed from V and 6 bases from J, the gap between germline ends came to 15 bases. The length of the CDR3 is 15 residues. Germline CDR1 and CDR2: SGHTA and FQGTGA. This CDR3 is CASSFNTGPGQPQHF. DNA for the CDR3: TGTGCCAGCAGCTTTAACACAGGGCCAGGTCAGCCCCAGCATTTT.

V is TRBV9 and J is TRBJ2-1; 9 nucleotides match TRBD2. Germline CDR1 is SGDLS and CDR2 is YYNGEE. V gave up 4 bases and J gave up 6 bases; unmatched junction bases: 8. The CDR3 consists of 15 residues. CDR3 nucleotides: TGTGCCAGCAGCATACGGGTAGCGGGGGCCAATGAGCAGTTCTTC. Translation: CASSIRVAGANEQFF.

This chain connects TRBV6-1 to TRBJ1-1, with unresolved D. The V and J ends lost 6 bases and 3 bases respectively, with 11 bases between them. The CDR3 contains 13 residues. Germline-derived CDR1 and CDR2 are MNHNS and SASEGT. The CDR3 protein is CASSDGVYTEAFF. The DNA of the CDR3 is TGTGCCAGCAGCGACGGGGTATACACTGAAGCTTTCTTT.

Concerning this clone: Other DNA sequences of this sample code for an identical CDR3. The chain couples TRBV5-1 to TRBJ1-2; D uncertain. This CDR3 has 13 amino acids. CDR1 and CDR2 from the germline V gene are SGHRS and YFSETQ. V was trimmed by 0 bases and J by 3 bases, leaving 6 bases between them. The CDR3 is CASSLAGYYGYTF. Written as DNA, the CDR3 is TGCGCCAGCAGCTTGGCCGGGTACTATGGCTACACCTTC.

The gene calls are TRBV5-8 and TRBJ2-2; 7 nucleotides align to TRBD1. Germline CDR1 is SGHTS and CDR2 is YDEGEE. The junction had 11 bases not matched to a gene; V was cut back by 2 bases and J by 1 base. The CDR3 contains 18 residues. CDR3 DNA: TGTGCCAGCAGCTTCGTGACAGGGCTGTTTCGGAACACCGGGGAGCTGTTTTTT. Protein product: CASSFVTGLFRNTGELFF.